These 3 T cell receptor beta chains were all obtained from the same sample, sequenced in a study of T cell responses to AZD1222 COVID-19 vaccine (dated by TCRdb to 2020 to 2023). The meaning of the sample's time point label: baseline before first vaccination. The library relied on the immunoSEQ multiplex PCR assay. TCRdb provides this immuneACCESS table in a form limited to in-frame rearrangements. Some clones are lacking; in checked studies, under half of them reflect an unresolved V gene, and why the rest are absent is not known. The sample table contains about 170,000 clones; only one count was recorded for 80% to 90% of them. 6.9% of the sample belongs to the ten largest clones. The source material was peripheral blood, sampled on day 0 of AZD1222 vaccination. The receptors stem from an adult in good health.

The CDR3 region is CSVGTGVVTGELFF. As DNA, the CDR3 is TGCAGCGTCGGGACAGGGGTGGTGACCGGGGAGCTGTTTTTT. The chain couples TRBV29-1 to TRBJ2-2; the match to TRBD1 covers 10 bases. This CDR3 has 14 residues. In germline, CDR1 is SQVTM, CDR2 ANQGSEA. Trimming at V came to 6 bases and at J to 5 bases, leaving 6 bases not matched to a gene.

The chain has TRBV10-3 and TRBJ1-2, with 7 bases identical to TRBD1. Per the germline V gene, CDR1 is ENHRY and CDR2 is SYGVKD. Germline trimming cut 4 bases from V and 5 bases from J; bases unmatched to any gene: 10. The CDR3 has 15 residues. For the CDR3, the DNA is TGTGCCATCAGTGCCGATGACAGGGAACCTTATGGCTACACCTTC. Its translation: CAISADDREPYGYTF.

The chain employs TRBV6-5 and TRBJ2-7; D not certain. Per the germline V gene, CDR1 is MNHEY and CDR2 is SVGAGI. The CDR3 runs 15 residues. V lost 6 bases and J 0 bases, leaving 15 bases between the germline ends. In nucleotides, the CDR3 is TGTGCCAGCAGCCCAACTCCGCAGGACTCCTACGAGCAGTACTTC. Protein: CASSPTPQDSYEQYF.